The 2 T cell receptor beta chains in this list originate from one sample, sequenced in a study of technical replicates of blood from a handful of donors. Profiled with immunoSEQ multiplex PCR; TCRdb holds only in-frame clones, not every one. The table includes 79,000 or so clones, 96% detected once. Sequencing used T cells isolated from PBMCs. These receptor sequences come from a human donor in good health.

This chain connects TRBV4-3 to TRBJ1-4; D not certain. The CDR3 is made up of 15 amino acids. Trimming removed 4 bases from V and 0 bases from J, with 9 bases in between. Germline CDR1 LGHNA, CDR2 YSLEER. The CDR3 sequence: CASSLNVATNEKLFF. DNA of the CDR3: TGCGCCAGCAGCCTGAATGTAGCAACTAATGAAAAACTGTTTTTT.

The genes are TRBV19 and TRBJ1-2; D gene unclear. CDR1 is LNHDA and CDR2 is SQIVND in the germline V gene (reference sequence). Trimming took off 0 bases at V and 5 bases at J, with 7 bases between the two ends. The CDR3 is made up of 13 amino acids. The chain's CDR3 is CASSIDRRYGYTF. The DNA of the CDR3 is TGTGCCAGTAGTATAGATAGGAGATATGGCTACACCTTC.